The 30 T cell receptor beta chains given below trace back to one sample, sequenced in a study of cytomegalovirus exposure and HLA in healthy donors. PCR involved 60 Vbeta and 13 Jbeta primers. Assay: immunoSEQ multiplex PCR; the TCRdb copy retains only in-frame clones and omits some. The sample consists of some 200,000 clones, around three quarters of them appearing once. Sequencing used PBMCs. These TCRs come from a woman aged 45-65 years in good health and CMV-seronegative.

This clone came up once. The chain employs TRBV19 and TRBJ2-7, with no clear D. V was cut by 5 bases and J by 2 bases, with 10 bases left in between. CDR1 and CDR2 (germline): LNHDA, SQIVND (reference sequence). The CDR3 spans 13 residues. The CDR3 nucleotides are TGTGCCAGTAGTTCACGCCCTACCTACGAGCAGTACTTC. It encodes CASSSRPTYEQYF.

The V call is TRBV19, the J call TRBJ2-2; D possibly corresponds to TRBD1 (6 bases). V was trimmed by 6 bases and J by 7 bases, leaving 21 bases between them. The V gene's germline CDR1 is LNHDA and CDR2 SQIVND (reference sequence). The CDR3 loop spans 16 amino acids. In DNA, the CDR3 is TGTGCCAGTAGCGTGCGAGGACAGTCCCTCATCGGGGAGCTGTTTTTT. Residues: CASSVRGQSLIGELFF.

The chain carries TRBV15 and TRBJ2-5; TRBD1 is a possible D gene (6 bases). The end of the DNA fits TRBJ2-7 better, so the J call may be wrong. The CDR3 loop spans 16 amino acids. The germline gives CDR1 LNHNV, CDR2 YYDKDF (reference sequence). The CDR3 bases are TGTGCCACCAGCAGAGATCTAGGACAGTCCTCCTACGAGCAGTACTTC. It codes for CATSRDLGQSSYEQYF.

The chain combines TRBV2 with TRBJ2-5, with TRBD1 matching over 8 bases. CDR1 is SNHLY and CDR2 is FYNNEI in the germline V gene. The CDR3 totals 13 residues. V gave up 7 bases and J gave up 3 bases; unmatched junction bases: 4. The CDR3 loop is CASTADREETQYF. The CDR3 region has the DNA TGTGCCAGCACTGCGGACAGGGAAGAGACCCAGTACTTC.

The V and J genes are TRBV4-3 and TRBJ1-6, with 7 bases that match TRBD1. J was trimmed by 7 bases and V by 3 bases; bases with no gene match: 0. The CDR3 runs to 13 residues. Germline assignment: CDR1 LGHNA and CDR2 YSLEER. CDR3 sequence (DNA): TGCGCCAGCAGCCAGACAGGGAATTCACCCCTCCACTTT. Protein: CASSQTGNSPLHF.

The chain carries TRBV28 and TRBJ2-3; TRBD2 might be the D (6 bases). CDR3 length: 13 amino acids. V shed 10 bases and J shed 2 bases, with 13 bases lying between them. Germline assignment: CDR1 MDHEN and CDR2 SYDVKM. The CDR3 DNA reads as TGTGCCACCAATGGCGGGGCCACAGATACGCAGTATTTT. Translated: CATNGGATDTQYF.

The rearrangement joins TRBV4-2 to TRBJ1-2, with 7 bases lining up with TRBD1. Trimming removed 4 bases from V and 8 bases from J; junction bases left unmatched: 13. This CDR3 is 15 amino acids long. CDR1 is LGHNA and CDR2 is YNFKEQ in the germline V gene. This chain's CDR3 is CASSRQGKGPIGYTF. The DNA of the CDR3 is TGTGCCAGCAGCCGACAGGGAAAGGGCCCTATCGGCTACACCTTC.

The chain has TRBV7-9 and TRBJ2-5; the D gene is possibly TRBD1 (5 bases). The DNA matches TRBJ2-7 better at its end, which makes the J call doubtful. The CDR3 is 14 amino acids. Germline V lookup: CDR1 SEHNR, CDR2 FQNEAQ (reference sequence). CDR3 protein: CASRPQGRTYEQYF. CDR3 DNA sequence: TGTGCCAGCAGGCCCCAGGGCAGAACCTACGAGCAGTACTTC.

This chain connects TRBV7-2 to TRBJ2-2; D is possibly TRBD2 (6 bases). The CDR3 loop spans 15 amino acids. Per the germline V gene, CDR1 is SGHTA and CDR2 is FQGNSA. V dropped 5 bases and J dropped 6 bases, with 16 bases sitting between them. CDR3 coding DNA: TGTGCCAGCAGCGGGCGGGGTGGAGTGCCCGGGGAGCTGTTTTTT. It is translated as CASSGRGGVPGELFF.

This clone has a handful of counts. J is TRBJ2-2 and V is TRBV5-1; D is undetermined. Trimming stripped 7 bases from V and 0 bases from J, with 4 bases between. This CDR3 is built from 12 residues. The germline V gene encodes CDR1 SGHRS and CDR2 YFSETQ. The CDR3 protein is CASGPNTGELFF. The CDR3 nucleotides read TGCGCCAGCGGCCCGAACACCGGGGAGCTGTTTTTT.

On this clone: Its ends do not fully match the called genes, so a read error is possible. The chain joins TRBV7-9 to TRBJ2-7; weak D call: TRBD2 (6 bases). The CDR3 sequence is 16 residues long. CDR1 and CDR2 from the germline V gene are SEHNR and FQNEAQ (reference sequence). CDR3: CSSSLGAGLQYYEQYF. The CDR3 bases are TGTTCCAGCAGCTTAGGGGCGGGACTCCAATACTACGAGCAGTACTTC.

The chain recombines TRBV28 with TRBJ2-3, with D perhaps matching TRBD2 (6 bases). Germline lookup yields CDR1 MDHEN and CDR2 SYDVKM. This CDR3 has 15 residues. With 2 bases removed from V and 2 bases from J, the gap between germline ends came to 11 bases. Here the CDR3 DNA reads TGTGCCAGCAGTTTAGGAGGGCAGACCACAGATACGCAGTATTTT. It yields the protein CASSLGGQTTDTQYF.

CDR3 coding DNA: TGTGCCAGCAGACCCAGCGGGGGGAACAGGAACGAGCAGTACTTC. This translates into CASRPSGGNRNEQYF. The V call is TRBV5-8, the J call TRBJ2-7; TRBD2 agrees at 9 bases. The CDR3 has 15 amino acids. Trimming cost V 5 bases and J 5 bases; bases outside gene matches: 11. CDR1 is SGHTS and CDR2 is YDEGEE in the germline V gene.

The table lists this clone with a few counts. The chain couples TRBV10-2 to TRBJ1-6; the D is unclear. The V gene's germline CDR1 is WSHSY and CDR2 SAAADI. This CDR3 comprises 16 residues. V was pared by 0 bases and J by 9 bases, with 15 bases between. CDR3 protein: CASSESSGWNISPLHF. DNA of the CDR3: TGCGCCAGCAGTGAGTCCTCCGGGTGGAATATTTCACCCCTCCACTTT.

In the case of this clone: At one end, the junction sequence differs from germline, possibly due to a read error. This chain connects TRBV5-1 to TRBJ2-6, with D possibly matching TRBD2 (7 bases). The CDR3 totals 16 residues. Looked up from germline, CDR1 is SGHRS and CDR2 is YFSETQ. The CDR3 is CASSLGGPSGANVLTF. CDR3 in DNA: TGTGCCAGCAGCTTGGGGGGGCCGTCTGGGGCCAACGTCCTGACTTTC.

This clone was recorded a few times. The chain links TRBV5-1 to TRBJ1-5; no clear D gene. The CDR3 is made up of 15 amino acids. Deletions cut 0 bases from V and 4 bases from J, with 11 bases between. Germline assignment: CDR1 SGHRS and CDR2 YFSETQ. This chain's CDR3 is CASSLESSGNQPQHF. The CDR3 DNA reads TGCGCCAGCAGCTTGGAATCGTCCGGGAATCAGCCCCAGCATTTT.

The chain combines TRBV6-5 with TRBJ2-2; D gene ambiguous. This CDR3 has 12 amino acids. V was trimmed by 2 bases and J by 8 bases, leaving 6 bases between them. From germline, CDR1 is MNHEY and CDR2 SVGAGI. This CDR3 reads CASSYGGGELFF. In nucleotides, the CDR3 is TGTGCCAGCAGTTACGGCGGTGGGGAGCTGTTTTTT.

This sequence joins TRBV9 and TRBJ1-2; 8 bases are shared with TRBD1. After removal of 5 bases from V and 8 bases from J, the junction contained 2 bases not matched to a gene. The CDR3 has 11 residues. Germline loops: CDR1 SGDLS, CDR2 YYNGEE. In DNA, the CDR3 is TGTGCCAGCAGGACAGGGGAAGGCTACACCTTC. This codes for CASRTGEGYTF.

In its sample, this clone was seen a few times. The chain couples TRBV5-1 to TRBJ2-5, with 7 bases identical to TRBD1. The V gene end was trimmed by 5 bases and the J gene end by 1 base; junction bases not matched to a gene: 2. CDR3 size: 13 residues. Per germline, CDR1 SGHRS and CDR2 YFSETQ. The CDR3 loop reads CASRGDSQETQYF. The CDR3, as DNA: TGCGCCAGCAGGGGGGACAGCCAAGAGACCCAGTACTTC.

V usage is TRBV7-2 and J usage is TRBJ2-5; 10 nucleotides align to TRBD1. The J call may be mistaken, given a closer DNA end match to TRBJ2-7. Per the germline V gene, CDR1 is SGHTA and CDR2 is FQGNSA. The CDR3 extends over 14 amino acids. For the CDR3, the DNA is TGTGCCAGCAGCCGGGACAGGGGATCGAGCGAGCAGTACTTC. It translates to CASSRDRGSSEQYF.

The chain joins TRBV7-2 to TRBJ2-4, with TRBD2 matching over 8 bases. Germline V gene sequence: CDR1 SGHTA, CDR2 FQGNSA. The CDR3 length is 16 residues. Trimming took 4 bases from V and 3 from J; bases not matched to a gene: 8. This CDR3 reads CASSSRGGRGKNIQYF. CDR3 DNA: TGTGCCAGCAGCTCTCGGGGGGGGAGGGGCAAAAACATTCAGTACTTC. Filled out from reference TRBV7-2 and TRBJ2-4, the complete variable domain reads GAGVSQSPSNKVTEKGKDVELRCDPISGHTALYWYRQSLGQGLEFLIYFQGNSAPDKSGLPSDRFSAERTGGSVSTLTIQRTQQEDSAVYLCASSSRGGRGKNIQYFGAGTRLSVL.

The CDR3 sequence: CASSHLGLAGGPTDTQYF. In DNA, the CDR3 is TGCGCCAGCAGCCACCTTGGACTAGCGGGAGGGCCAACAGATACGCAGTATTTT. This chain joins TRBV4-1 and TRBJ2-3; 15 bases map to TRBD2. The CDR3 contains 18 residues. V gave up 3 bases and J gave up 3 bases; unmatched junction bases: 7. Germline V CDR1 and CDR2: MGHRA, YSYEKL.

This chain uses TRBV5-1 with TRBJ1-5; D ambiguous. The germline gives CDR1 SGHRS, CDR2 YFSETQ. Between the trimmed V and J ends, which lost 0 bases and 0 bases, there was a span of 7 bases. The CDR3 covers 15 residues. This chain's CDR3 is CASSLAGDSNQPQHF. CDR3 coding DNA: TGCGCCAGCAGCTTGGCCGGGGATAGCAATCAGCCCCAGCATTTT. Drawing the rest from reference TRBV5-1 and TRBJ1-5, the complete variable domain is KAGVTQTPRYLIKTRGQQVTLSCSPISGHRSVSWYQQTPGQGLQFLFEYFSETQRNKGNFPGRFSGRQFSNSRSEMNVSTLELGDSALYLCASSLAGDSNQPQHFGDGTRLSIL.

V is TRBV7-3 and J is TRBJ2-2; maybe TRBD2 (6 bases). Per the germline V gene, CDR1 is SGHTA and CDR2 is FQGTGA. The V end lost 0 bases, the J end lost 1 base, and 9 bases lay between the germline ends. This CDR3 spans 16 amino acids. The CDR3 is CASSLTGGGNTGELFF. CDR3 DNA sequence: TGTGCCAGCAGCTTAACGGGGGGAGGGAACACCGGGGAGCTGTTTTTT.

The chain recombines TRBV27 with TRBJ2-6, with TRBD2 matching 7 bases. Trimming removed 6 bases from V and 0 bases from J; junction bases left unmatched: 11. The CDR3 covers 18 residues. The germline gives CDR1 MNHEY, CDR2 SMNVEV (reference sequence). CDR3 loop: CASRVDGGVLSGANVLTF. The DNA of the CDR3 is TGTGCCAGCAGAGTAGATGGGGGGGTACTCTCTGGGGCCAACGTCCTGACTTTC. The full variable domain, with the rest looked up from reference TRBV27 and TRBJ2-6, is EAQVTQNPRYLITVTGKKLTVTCSQNMNHEYMSWYRQDPGLGLRQIYYSMNVEVTDKGDVPEGYKVSRKEKRNFPLILESPSPNQTSLYFCASRVDGGVLSGANVLTFGAGSRLTVL.

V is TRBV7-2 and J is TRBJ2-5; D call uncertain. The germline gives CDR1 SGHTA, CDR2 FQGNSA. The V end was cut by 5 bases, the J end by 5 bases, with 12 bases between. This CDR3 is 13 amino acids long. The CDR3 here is CASSELRKETQYF. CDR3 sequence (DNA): TGTGCCAGCAGCGAGCTACGTAAGGAGACCCAGTACTTC.

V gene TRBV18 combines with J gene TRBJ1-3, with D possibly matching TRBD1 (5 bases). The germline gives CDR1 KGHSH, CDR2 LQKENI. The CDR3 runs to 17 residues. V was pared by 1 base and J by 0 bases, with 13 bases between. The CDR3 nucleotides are TGTGCCAGCTCACCACTCCCACAGGAAAGCTCTGGAAACACCATATATTTT. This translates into CASSPLPQESSGNTIYF.

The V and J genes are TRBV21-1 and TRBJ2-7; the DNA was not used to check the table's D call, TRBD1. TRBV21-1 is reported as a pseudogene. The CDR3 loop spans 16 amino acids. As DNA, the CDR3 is TGTGCCAGCAGCAAAGACGAAGACAGGGTTAAGAGGTGGCAGTACTTC. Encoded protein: CASSKDEDRVKRWQYF.

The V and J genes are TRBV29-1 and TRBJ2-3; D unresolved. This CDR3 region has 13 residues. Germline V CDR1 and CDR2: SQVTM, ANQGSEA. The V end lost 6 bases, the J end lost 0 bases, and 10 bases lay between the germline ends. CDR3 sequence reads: CSVELVSTDTQYF. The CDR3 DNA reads TGCAGCGTCGAGCTGGTTAGCACAGATACGCAGTATTTT.

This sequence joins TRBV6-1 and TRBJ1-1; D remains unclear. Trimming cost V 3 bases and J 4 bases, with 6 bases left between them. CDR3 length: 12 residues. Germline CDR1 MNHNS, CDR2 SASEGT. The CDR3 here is CASSERVTEAFF. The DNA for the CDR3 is TGTGCCAGCAGTGAGCGGGTCACTGAAGCTTTCTTT.